This TCR beta chain appears in the sequencing data of a study of blood T cell repertoires in COVID-19 (dated by TCRdb to the early 2020s). Looking at the study overall: The collaborator samples originated in the United States, Italy and Spain and spanned the acute and convalescent phases of COVID-19. The prospective study material was composed of cDNA or gDNA derived from T cells, B-cell-depleted T cells, or PBMCs. Deeply sampled blood TCRbeta repertoires from subjects exposed to, actively infected with, or recovered from COVID-19 were included in the dataset. The repertoires were released in a freely available public database intended as a resource for research on the immune response to SARS-CoV-2. Samples were obtained from the ongoing ImmuneRACE study (first 160 participants) and from over 1,000 subjects provided by 6 global collaborators. Nearly every sample came with metadata listing a de-identified subject ID, COVID-19 status, age in years and sex. Where HLA class I and class II types were available, the types were taken from metadata supplied by the sample provider, not from assay-based typing.

TCRbeta CDR3 regions were amplified from genomic DNA by means of the immunoSEQ Assay, a bias-controlled multiplex PCR. The paper's processing steps were these. Within the assay, amplification of reference gene primers was used to estimate how many nucleated cells each sample contained. Sequence reads were collapsed and filtered to measure the absolute abundance of every unique TCRbeta CDR3 rearrangement. Productive Simpson clonality was computed per sample as the square root of Simpson's diversity index over productive rearrangements. TCRdb took this table from immuneACCESS and kept in-frame rearrangements with V and J called. Such tables lack part of the clones; where checked against another copy, unresolved V genes explain under half of the gap, and the rest is unexplained. V, J and clone size are taken as reported in that table, and D and trimming were inferred from the DNA itself. This sample is represented by tens of thousands of clones; about nine tenths of them were singletons. The ten most abundant clones make up about 15% of the sample.

General study outcomes and caveats: How much clinical and demographic metadata was included differed by source and by participant, and the metadata was provided uncurated.

The collaborating institutions used their own protocols to collect whole blood in K2EDTA tubes. For TCRbeta analysis, collaborators shipped samples in one of three forms: frozen whole blood, isolated PBMCs, or DNA extracted from either of those sample types. This clone was recorded once. Its antigen is unknown. Base qualities are not at hand, and no much larger clone is one base apart. V drops 4 bases and J drops 4 bases, leaving 17 bases in between. The CDR3 covers 17 residues, taking in both the cysteine and the phenylalanine. The sequence is cut down to CDR3 DNA, 51 bases in frame from base 1. In the germline V gene, CDR1 corresponds to MGHRA and CDR2 to YSYEKL.

The receptor was derived from an elderly woman with active or convalescent COVID-19. The sample was peripheral blood. The chain employs TRBV4-1 and TRBJ1-6; the D gene is perhaps TRBD1, on 5 matching bases. The nucleotides are TGCGCCAGCAGCCCCGCCCGGGGGGGGGATTATAATTCACCCCTCCACTTT. It specifies CASSPARGGDYNSPLHF.